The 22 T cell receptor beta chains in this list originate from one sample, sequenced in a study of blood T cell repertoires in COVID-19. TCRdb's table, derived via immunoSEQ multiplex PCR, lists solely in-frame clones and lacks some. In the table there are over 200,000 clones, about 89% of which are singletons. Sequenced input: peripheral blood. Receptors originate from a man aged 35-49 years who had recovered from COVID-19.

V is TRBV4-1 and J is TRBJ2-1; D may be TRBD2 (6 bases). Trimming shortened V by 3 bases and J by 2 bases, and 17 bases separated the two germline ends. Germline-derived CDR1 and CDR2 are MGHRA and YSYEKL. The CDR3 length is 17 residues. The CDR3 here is CASSHSFRENPYNEQFF. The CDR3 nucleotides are TGCGCCAGCAGCCATTCCTTCCGGGAGAATCCCTACAATGAGCAGTTCTTC.

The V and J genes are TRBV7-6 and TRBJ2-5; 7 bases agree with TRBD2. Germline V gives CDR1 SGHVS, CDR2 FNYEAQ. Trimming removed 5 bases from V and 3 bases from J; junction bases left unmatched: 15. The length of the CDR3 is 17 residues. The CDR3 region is CASSPRGGRGWEETQYF. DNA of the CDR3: TGTGCCAGCAGCCCACGCGGAGGGAGGGGCTGGGAAGAGACCCAGTACTTC.

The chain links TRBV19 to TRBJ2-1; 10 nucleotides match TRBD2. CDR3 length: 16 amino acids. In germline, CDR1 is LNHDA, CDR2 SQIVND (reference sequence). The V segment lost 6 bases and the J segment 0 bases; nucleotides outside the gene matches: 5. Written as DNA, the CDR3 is TGTGCCAGTAGCCCCAGCGGGAGGGCCTCCTACAATGAGCAGTTCTTC. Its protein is CASSPSGRASYNEQFF.

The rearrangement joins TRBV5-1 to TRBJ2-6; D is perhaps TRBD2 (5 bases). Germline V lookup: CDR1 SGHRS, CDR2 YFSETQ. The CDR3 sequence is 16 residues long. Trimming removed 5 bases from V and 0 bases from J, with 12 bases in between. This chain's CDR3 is CASRYPRDSGANVLTF. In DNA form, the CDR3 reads TGCGCCAGCAGGTATCCCCGGGACTCTGGGGCCAACGTCCTGACTTTC.

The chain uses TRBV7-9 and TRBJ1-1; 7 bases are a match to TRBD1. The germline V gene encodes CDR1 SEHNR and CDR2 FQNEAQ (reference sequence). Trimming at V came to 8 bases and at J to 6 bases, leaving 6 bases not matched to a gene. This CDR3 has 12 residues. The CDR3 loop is CASPGTASEAFF. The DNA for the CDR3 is TGTGCCAGCCCCGGGACAGCCTCTGAAGCTTTCTTT.

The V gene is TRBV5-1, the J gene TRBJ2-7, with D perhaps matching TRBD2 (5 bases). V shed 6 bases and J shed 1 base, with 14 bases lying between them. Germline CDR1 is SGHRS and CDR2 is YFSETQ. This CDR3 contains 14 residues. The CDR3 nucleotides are TGCGCCAGCACCTCCCTCGGGGAATCCTACGAGCAGTACTTC. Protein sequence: CASTSLGESYEQYF.

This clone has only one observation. CDR3 sequence reads: CASSREGTGANTEAFF. CDR3 bases: TGCGCCAGCAGCCGCGAGGGGACAGGGGCGAACACTGAAGCTTTCTTT. J is TRBJ1-1 and V is TRBV5-1, with TRBD1 matching over 10 bases. V gave up 4 bases and J gave up 1 base; unmatched junction bases: 7. This CDR3 contains 16 residues. Germline V gives CDR1 SGHRS, CDR2 YFSETQ.

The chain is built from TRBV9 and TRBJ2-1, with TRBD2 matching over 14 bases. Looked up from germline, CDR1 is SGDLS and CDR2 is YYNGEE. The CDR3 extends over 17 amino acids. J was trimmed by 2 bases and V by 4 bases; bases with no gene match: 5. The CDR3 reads CASSPWTSGRPYNEQFF. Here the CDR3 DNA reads TGTGCCAGCAGCCCCTGGACTAGCGGGAGGCCCTACAATGAGCAGTTCTTC.

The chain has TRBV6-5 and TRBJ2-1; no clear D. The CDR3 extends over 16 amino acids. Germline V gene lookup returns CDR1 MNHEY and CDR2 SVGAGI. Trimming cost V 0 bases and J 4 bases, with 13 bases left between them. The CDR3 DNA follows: TGTGCCAGCAGTTACTCGGGTGTGGGCCTGTACAATGAGCAGTTCTTC. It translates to CASSYSGVGLYNEQFF.

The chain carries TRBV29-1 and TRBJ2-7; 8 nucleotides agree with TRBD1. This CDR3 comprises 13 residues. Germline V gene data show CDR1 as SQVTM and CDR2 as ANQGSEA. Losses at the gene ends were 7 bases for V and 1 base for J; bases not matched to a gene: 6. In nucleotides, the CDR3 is TGCAGCGGGACCGGGACAGGTTCCTACGAGCAGTACTTC. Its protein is CSGTGTGSYEQYF.

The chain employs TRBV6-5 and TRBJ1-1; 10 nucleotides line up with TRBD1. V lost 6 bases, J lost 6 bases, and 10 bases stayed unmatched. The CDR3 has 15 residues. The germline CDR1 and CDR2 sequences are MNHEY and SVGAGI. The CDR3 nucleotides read TGTGCCAGCAGGAGAGAGACAGGGGGCATCTCTGAAGCTTTCTTT. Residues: CASRRETGGISEAFF.

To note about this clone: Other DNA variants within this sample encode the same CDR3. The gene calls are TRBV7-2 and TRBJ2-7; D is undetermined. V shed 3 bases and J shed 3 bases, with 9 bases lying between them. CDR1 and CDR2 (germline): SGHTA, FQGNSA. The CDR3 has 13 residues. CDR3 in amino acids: CASSFSGGYEQYF. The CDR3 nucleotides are TGTGCCAGCAGCTTTAGTGGCGGCTACGAGCAGTACTTC.

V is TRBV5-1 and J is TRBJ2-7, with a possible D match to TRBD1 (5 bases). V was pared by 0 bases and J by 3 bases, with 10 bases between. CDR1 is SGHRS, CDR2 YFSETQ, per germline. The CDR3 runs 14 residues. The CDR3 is CASSLADSSYEQYF. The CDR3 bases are TGCGCCAGCAGCTTGGCAGACAGTAGCTACGAGCAGTACTTC.

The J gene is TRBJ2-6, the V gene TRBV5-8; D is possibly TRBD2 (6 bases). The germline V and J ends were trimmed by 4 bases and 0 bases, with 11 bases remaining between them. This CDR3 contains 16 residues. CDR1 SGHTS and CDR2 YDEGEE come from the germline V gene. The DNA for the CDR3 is TGTGCCAGCAGCGCGGGACTGTTCTCTGGGGCCAACGTCCTGACTTTC. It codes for CASSAGLFSGANVLTF.

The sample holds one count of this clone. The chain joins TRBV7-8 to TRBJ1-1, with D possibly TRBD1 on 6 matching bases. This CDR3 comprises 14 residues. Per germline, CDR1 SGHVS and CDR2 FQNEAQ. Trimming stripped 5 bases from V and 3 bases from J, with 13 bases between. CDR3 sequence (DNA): TGTGCCAGCAGCCCCCGGGGGGCGGACACTGAAGCTTTCTTT. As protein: CASSPRGADTEAFF.

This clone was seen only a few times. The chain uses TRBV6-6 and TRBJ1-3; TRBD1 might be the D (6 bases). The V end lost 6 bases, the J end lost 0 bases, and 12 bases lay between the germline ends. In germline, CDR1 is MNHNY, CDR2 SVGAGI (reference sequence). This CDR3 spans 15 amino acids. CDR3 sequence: CASSRQVSSGNTIYF. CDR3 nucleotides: TGTGCCAGCAGCCGACAGGTCAGCTCTGGAAACACCATATATTTT.

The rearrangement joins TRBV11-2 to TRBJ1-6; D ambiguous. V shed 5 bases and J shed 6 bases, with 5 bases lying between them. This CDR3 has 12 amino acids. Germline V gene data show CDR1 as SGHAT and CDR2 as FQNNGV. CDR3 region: CASSPSNSPLHF. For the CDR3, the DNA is TGTGCCAGCAGCCCATCTAATTCACCCCTCCACTTT.

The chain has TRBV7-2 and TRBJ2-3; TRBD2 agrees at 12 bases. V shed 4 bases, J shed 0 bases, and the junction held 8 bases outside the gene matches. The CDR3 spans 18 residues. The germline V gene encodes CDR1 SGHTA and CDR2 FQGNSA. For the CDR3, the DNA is TGTGCCAGCAGCTCCGGACTAGCGGGGCCCCCTAGCACAGATACGCAGTATTTT. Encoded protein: CASSSGLAGPPSTDTQYF.

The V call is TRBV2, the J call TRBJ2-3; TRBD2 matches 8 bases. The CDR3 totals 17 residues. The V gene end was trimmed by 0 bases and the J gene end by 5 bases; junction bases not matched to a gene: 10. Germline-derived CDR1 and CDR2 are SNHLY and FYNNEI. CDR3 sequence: CASSEAVLAGGRDTQYF. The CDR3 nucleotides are TGTGCCAGCAGTGAAGCCGTTCTGGCGGGAGGCCGAGATACGCAGTATTTT.

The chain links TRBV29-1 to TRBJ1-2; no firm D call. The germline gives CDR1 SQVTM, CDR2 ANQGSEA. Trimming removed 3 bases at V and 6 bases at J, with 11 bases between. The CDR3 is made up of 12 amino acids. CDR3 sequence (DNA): TGCAGCGTTGACAGGCAGGTGCATGGCTACACCTTC. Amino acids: CSVDRQVHGYTF.

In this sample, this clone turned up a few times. The CDR3 loop reads CASSPDTNYGYTF. The DNA of the CDR3 is TGTGCCAGCAGCCCCGACACGAACTATGGCTACACCTTC. The V gene is TRBV6-5, the J gene TRBJ1-2, with D uncertain. The CDR3 is made up of 13 amino acids. Trimming stripped 6 bases from V and 2 bases from J, with 10 bases between. Per germline, CDR1 MNHEY and CDR2 SVGAGI.

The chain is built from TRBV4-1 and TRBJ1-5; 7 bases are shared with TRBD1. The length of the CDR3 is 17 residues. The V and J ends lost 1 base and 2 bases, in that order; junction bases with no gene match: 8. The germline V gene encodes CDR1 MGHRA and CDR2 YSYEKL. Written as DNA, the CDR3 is TGCGCCAGCAGCCAAGGCGGTAGGACAGGTGGCAATCAGCCCCAGCATTTT. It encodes CASSQGGRTGGNQPQHF.